Detailed here is one T cell receptor beta chain. This sample is drawn from a study of immune evolution from preneoplasia to lung adenocarcinoma. The overall study: HLA loss of heterozygosity: under 7.5% AIS, about 15% MIA, roughly 30% ADC, none AAH.

Germline-derived CDR1 and CDR2 are SGHNT and YENEEA. The CDR3 covers 16 residues. With 1 base clipped from V and 8 bases from J, the junction kept 9 bases outside the gene matches. H&E slides confirmed each diagnosis, reviewed by two pathologists independently. Profiled with immunoSEQ multiplex PCR; TCRdb holds only in-frame clones, not every one. The sample shows 4,500 or so clones, under 80% of them seen only once. The chain joins TRBV11-3 to TRBJ2-1; TRBD2 agrees at 9 bases. This TCR derives from a person aged 70 to 79 with invasive lung adenocarcinoma. Some clones in this sample may be carry-over from other donors' samples. Sequenced material: FFPE invasive lung adenocarcinoma tissue. The CDR3 DNA reads TGTGCCAGCAGCTTAGGCTTTAGCGGGAGTCAGCATGAGCAGTTCTTC. As protein: CASSLGFSGSQHEQFF.